The entry below gives a single TCR beta chain sequence along with its context. Its antigen is unknown. No clone much larger than this one lies a single base away; base qualities are absent. This record comes from a study of CD8 T cells in ankylosing spondylitis (dated by TCRdb to about 2017). Regarding the study in general: T cell receptor beta repertoires were profiled in healthy donors and ankylosing spondylitis patients so that disease-linked TCR variants could be found. Peripheral blood samples were taken, and synovial fluid was additionally collected from ankylosing spondylitis patients. The full study cohort was made up of 25 to 30 ankylosing spondylitis patients and approximately 100 healthy donors.

CDR3 length: 13 amino acids, cysteine to phenylalanine. Only CDR3 DNA is held: 39 bases, read in frame from base 1. Relative to germline, V is 2 bases shorter and J is 3 bases shorter, with 8 bases between their ends. The germline V gene provides CDR1 LGHNA and CDR2 YNFKEQ. General study outcomes and caveats: The disease-linked clones were reported to be significantly enriched in matched synovial fluid samples from ankylosing spondylitis patients. Blood from ankylosing spondylitis patients appeared to be characterized by a TCR beta motif made up of several highly homologous amino acid variants. Some of the motif variants had been reported before in the synovial fluid and blood of reactive arthritis patients, a finding that suggests common disease-initiation mechanisms. The disease-linked clones had a CD8+ phenotype and were found at relatively low frequencies in peripheral blood.

The run used an Illumina HiSeq 2500. TCR beta libraries were prepared by quantitative 5'-RACE with molecular barcodes. As for the original processing: A new computational method based on a probabilistic model of VDJ rearrangement was used to identify disease-linked TCR variants. Starting from the raw public reads, TCRdb applied fastp trimming at Q25, assembled clones with MiXCR and retained in-frame beta chains. One record per CDR3 amino acid sequence lists the most common genes and DNA. For this entry, the V and J calls and clone size follow TCRdb and not the study's own pipeline. This sample gives about 130,000 distinct CDR3 sequences in total; 7.3% of them show up just once. Together, the top ten hold 9.5% to 15% of the sample.

Recombination linked TRBV4-2 to TRBJ2-7; the D gene is possibly TRBD1, with 6 bases matching. The receptor's source is a female donor with ankylosing spondylitis or in good health (not recorded which). The sample comprised blood, either unsorted or a sorted T cell fraction (not recorded which). The bases are TGTGCCAGCAGCCAAATACAGGGCTACGAGCAGTACTTC. It translates as CASSQIQGYEQYF.